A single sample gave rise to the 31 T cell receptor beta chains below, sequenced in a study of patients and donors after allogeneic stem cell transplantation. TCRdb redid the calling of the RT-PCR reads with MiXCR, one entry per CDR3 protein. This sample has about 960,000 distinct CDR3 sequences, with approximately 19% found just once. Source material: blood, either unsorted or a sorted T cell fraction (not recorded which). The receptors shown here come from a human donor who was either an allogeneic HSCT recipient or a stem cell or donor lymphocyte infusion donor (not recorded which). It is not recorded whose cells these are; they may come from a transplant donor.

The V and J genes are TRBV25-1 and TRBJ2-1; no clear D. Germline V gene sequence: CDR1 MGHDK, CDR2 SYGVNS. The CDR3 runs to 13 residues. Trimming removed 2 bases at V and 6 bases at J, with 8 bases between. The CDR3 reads CASSERVRNEQFF. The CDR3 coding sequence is TGTGCCAGCAGTGAAAGGGTCCGCAATGAGCAGTTCTTC.

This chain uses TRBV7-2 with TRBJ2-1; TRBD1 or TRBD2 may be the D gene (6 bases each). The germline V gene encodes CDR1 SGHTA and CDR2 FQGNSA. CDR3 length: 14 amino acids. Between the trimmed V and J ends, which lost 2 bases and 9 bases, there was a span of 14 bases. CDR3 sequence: CASSLRGELGEQFF. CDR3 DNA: TGTGCCAGCAGCTTAAGGGGGGAGCTCGGTGAGCAGTTCTTC.

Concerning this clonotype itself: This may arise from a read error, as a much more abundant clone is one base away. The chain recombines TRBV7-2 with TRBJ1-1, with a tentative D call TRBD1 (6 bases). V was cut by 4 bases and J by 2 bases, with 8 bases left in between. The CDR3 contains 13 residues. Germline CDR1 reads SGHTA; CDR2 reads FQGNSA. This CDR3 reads CASSSDSNTEAFF. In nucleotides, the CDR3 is TGTGCCAGCAGCTCGGACAGTAACACTGAAGCTTTCTTT.

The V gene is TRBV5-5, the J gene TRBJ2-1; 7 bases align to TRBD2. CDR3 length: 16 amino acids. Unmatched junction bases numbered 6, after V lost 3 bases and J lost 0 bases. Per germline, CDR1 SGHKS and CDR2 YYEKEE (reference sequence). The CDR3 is CASSWGRGSSYNEQFF. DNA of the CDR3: TGTGCCAGCAGCTGGGGCCGCGGGAGCTCCTACAATGAGCAGTTCTTC.

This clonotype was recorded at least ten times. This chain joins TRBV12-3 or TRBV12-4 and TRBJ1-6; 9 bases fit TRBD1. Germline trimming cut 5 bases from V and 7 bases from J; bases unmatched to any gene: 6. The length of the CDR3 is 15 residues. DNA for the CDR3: TGTGCCAGCAGTGCTCCTGGACAGGGGAATTCACCCCTCCACTTT. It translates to CASSAPGQGNSPLHF.

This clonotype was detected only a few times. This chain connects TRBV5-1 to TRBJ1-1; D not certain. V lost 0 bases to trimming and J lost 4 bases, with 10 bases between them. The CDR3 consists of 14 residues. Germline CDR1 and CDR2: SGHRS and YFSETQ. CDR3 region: CASSLVGSGTEAFF. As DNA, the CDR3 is TGCGCCAGCAGCTTGGTGGGGTCCGGCACTGAAGCTTTCTTT.

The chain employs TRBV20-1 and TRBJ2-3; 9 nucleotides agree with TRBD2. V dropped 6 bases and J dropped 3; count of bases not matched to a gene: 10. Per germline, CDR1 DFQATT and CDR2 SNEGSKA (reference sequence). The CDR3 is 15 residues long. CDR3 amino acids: CSANSGGAVTDTQYF. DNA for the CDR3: TGCAGTGCAAATAGCGGGGGAGCTGTTACAGATACGCAGTATTTT.

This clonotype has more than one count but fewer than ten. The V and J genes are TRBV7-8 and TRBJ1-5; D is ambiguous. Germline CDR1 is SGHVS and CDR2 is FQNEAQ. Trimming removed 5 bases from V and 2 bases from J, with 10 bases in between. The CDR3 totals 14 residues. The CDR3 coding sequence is TGTGCCAGCAGCAACCGGGTAGGCAATCAGCCCCAGCATTTT. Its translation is CASSNRVGNQPQHF.

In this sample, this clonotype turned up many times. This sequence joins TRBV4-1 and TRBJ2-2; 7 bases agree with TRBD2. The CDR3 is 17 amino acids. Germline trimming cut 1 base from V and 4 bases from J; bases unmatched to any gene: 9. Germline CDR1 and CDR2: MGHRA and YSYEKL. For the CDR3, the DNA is TGCGCCAGCAGCCAAGTATTGGCGGGAGTCCGCACCGGGGAGCTGTTTTTT. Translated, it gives CASSQVLAGVRTGELFF.

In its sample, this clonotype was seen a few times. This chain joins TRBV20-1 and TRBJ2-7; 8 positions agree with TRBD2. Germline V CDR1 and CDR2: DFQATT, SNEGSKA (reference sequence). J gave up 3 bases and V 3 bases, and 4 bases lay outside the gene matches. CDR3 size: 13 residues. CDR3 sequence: CSASGAGGYEQYF. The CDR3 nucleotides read TGCAGTGCTAGCGGGGCGGGGGGCTACGAGCAGTACTTC.

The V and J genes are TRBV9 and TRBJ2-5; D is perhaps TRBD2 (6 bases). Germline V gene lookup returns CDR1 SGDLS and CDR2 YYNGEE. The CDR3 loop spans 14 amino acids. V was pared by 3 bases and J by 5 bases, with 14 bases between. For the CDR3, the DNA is TGTGCCAGCAGCGGCGGAGGGGCAGGGGAGACCCAGTACTTC. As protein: CASSGGGAGETQYF.

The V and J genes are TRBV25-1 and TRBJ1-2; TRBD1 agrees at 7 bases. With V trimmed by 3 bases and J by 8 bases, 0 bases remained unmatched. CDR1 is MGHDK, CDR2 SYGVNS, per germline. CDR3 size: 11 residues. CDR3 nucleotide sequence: TGTGCCAGCAGTGAGACAGGGGGCTACACCTTC. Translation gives CASSETGGYTF.

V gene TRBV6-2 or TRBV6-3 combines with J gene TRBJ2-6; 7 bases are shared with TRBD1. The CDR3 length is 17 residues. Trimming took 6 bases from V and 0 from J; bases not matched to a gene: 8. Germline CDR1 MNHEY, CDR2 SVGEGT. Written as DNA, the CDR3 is TGTGCCAGCAGCACTACAGGGGTCCTCTCTGGGGCCAACGTCCTGACTTTC. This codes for CASSTTGVLSGANVLTF.

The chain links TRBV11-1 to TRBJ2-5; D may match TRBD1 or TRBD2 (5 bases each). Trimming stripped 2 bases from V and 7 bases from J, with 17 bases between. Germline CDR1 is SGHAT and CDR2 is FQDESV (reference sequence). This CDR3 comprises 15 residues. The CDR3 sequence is CASSLYRDAEGTQYF. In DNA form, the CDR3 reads TGTGCCAGCAGCTTATATCGGGACGCAGAAGGGACCCAGTACTTC.

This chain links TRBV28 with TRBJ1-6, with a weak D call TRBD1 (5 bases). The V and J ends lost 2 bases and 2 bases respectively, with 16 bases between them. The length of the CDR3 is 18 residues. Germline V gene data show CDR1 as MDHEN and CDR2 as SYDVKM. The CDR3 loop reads CASSLKSVQGTYNSPLHF. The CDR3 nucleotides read TGTGCCAGCAGTTTAAAGTCGGTGCAGGGCACCTATAATTCACCCCTCCACTTT.

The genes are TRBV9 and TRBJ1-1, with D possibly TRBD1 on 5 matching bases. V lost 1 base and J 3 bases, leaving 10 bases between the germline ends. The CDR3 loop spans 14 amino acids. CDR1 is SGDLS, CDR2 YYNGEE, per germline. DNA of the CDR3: TGTGCCAGCAGCGTACAGGGAGGCGACACTGAAGCTTTCTTT. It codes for CASSVQGGDTEAFF. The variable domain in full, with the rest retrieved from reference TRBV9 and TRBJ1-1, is DSGVTQTPKHLITATGQRVTLRCSPRSGDLSVYWYQQSLDQGLQFLIQYYNGEERAKGNILERFSAQQFPDLHSELNLSSLELGDSALYFCASSVQGGDTEAFFGQGTRLTVV.

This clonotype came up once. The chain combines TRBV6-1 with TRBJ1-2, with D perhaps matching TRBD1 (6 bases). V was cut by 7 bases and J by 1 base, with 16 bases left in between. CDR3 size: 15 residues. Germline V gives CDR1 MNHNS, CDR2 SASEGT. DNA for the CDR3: TGTGCCAGCATAGCAGGGGTCGGCGGTAACTATGGCTACACCTTC. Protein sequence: CASIAGVGGNYGYTF.

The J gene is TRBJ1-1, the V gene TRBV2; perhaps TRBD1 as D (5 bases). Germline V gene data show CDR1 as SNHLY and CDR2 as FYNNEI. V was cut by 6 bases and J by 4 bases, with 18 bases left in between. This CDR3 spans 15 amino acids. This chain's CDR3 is CASRETDRSGTEAFF. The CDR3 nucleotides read TGTGCCAGCAGGGAGACTGACAGATCCGGCACTGAAGCTTTCTTT.

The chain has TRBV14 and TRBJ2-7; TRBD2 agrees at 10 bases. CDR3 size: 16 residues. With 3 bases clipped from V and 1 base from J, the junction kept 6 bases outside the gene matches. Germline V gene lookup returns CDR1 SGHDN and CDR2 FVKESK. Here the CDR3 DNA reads TGTGCCAGCAGCCAGTACCTAGCGGGAGATTCCTACGAGCAGTACTTC. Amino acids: CASSQYLAGDSYEQYF.

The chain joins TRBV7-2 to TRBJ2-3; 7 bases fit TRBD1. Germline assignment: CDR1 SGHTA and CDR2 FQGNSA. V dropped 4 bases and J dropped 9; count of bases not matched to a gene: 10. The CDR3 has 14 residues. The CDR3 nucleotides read TGTGCCAGCAGCTCGGATCCCACAGGGGCAACGCAGTATTTT. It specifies CASSSDPTGATQYF.

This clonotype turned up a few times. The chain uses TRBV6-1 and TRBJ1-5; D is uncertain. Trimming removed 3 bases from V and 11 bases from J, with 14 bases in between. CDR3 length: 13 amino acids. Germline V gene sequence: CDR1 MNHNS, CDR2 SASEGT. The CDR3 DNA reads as TGTGCCAGCAGTGATCCAGTCCCCCAAGCCCAGCATTTT. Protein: CASSDPVPQAQHF.

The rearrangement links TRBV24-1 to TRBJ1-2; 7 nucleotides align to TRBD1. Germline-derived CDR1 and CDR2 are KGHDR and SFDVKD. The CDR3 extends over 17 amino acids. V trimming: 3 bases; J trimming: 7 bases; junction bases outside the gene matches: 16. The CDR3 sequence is CATSDPHRTGPASGYTF. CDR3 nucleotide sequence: TGTGCCACCAGTGATCCTCACCGGACAGGTCCGGCAAGTGGCTACACCTTC.

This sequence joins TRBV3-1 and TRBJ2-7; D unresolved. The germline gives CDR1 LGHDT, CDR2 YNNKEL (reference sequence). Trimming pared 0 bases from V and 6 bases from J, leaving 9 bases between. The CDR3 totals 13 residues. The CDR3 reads CASSQDLFGEQYF. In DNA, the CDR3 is TGTGCCAGCAGCCAAGATCTATTTGGCGAGCAGTACTTC.

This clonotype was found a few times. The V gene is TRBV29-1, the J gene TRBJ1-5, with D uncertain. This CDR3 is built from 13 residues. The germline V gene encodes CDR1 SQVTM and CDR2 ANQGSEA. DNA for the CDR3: TGCAGTTTTGCGTCAGCGGGCAATCAGCCCCAGCATTTT. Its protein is CSFASAGNQPQHF.

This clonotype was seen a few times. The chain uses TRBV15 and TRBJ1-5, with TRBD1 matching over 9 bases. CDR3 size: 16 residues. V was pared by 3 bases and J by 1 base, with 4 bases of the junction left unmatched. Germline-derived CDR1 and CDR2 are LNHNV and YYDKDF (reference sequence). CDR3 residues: CATSSNRGRSNQPQHF. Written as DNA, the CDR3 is TGTGCCACCAGCAGTAACAGGGGGCGAAGCAATCAGCCCCAGCATTTT. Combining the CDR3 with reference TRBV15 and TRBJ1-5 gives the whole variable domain DAMVIQNPRYQVTQFGKPVTLSCSQTLNHNVMYWYQQKSSQAPKLLFHYYDKDFNNEADTPDNFQSRRPNTSFCFLDIRSPGLGDTAMYLCATSSNRGRSNQPQHFGDGTRLSIL.

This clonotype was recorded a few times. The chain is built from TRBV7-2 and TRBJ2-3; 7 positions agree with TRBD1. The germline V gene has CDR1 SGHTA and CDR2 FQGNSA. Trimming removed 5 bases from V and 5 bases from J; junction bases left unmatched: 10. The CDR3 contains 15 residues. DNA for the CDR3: TGTGCCAGCAGCCGCGACAGGGTTGGAGTAGATACGCAGTATTTT. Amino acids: CASSRDRVGVDTQYF.

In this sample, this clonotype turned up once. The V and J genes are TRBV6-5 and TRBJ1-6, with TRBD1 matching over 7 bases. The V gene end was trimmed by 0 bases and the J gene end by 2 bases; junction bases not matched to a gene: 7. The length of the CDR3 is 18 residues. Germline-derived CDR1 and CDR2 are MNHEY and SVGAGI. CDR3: CASSYSIQGSPYNSPLHF. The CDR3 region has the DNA TGTGCCAGCAGTTACTCGATACAGGGGAGCCCCTATAATTCACCCCTCCACTTT.

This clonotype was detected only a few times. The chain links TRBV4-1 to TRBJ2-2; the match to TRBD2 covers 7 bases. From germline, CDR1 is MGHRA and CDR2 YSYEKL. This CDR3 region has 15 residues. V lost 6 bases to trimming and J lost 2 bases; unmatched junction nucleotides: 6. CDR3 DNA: TGCGCCAGCAGAGCAAGCGGGATTAACACCGGGGAGCTGTTTTTT. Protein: CASRASGINTGELFF.

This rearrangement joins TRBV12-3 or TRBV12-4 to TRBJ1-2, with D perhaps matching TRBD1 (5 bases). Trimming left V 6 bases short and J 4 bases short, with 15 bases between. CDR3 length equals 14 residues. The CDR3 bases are TGTGCCAGCAGCCAACAGACAGTGAGCTATGGCTACACCTTC. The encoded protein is CASSQQTVSYGYTF.

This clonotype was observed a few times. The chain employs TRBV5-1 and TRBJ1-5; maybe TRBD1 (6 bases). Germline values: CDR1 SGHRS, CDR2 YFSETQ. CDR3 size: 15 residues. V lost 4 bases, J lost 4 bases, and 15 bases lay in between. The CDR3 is CASSLGSGVNQPQHF. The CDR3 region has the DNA TGCGCCAGCAGCCTGGGCTCAGGGGTGAATCAGCCCCAGCATTTT. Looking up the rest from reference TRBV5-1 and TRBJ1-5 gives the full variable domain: KAGVTQTPRYLIKTRGQQVTLSCSPISGHRSVSWYQQTPGQGLQFLFEYFSETQRNKGNFPGRFSGRQFSNSRSEMNVSTLELGDSALYLCASSLGSGVNQPQHFGDGTRLSIL.

The CDR3 loop reads CASSLGRQQRSSYGYTF. DNA of the CDR3: TGTGCCAGCAGCCTTGGCCGACAACAACGCAGTTCCTATGGCTACACCTTC. This chain uses TRBV14 with TRBJ1-2, with D unresolved. The germline gives CDR1 SGHDN, CDR2 FVKESK. Between the trimmed V and J ends, which lost 4 bases and 4 bases, there was a span of 22 bases. The length of the CDR3 is 17 residues. The variable domain in full, with the rest retrieved from reference TRBV14 and TRBJ1-2, is EAGVTQFPSHSVIEKGQTVTLRCDPISGHDNLYWYRRVMGKEIKFLLHFVKESKQDESGMPNNRFLAERTGGTYSTLKVQPAELEDSGVYFCASSLGRQQRSSYGYTFGSGTRLTVV.